The following is a T cell receptor beta chain sequence with its context. This CDR3 comprises 16 residues. Germline CDR1 is MNHEY and CDR2 is SVGEGT. J gave up 2 bases and V 0 bases, and 7 bases lay outside the gene matches. These data come from a study of glioma-infiltrating T cells. TCR alpha and beta CDR3 regions were amplified from RNA using iRepertoire nested multiplex PCR. TCRdb ran MiXCR on the multiplex PCR reads and lists one entry per CDR3 protein. Of 110,000 or so distinct CDR3 sequences in the sample, less than 30% were seen once. V is TRBV6-2 or TRBV6-3 and J is TRBJ2-7; 7 bases agree with TRBD2. Sequences were obtained from glioma tissue, nonneoplastic brain tissue, or PBMCs (not recorded which). The TCR comes from a human donor with low-grade glioma or glioblastoma, undergoing nonglioma brain surgery, or in good health (not recorded which). CDR3: CASSYSRTSVTYEQYF. Here the CDR3 DNA reads TGTGCCAGCAGTTACTCCCGGACTAGTGTGACCTACGAGCAGTACTTC.